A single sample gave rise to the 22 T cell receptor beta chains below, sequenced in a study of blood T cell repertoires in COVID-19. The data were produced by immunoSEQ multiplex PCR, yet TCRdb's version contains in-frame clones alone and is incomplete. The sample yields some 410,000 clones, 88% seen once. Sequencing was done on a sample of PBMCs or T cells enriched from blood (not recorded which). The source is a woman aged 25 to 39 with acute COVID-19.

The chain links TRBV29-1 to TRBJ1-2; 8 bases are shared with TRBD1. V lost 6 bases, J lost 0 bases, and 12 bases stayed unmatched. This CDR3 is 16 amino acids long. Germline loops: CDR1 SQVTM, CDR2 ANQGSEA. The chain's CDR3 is CSVAGGLGQANYGYTF. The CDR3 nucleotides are TGCAGCGTCGCCGGGGGGTTGGGACAGGCTAACTATGGCTACACCTTC.

The CDR3 coding sequence is TGCGCCAGCAGAGACTGGAACACTGAAGCTTTCTTT. Protein: CASRDWNTEAFF. This chain joins TRBV4-1 and TRBJ1-1; D is unresolved. The germline gives CDR1 MGHRA, CDR2 YSYEKL. The CDR3 consists of 12 residues. Trimming shortened V by 6 bases and J by 1 base, and 6 bases separated the two germline ends.

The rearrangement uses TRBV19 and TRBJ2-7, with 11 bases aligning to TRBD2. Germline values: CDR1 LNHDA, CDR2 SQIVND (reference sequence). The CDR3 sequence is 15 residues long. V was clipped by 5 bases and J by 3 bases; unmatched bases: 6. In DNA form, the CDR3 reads TGTGCCAGTAGTGCCGGGACTAGCGGTCGCTACGAGCAGTACTTC. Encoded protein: CASSAGTSGRYEQYF.

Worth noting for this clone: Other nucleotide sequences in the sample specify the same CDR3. The CDR3 sequence: CASSFSTGNTEAFF. CDR3 in DNA: TGTGCCAGCAGCTTCTCGACAGGGAACACTGAAGCTTTCTTT. This chain uses TRBV6-5 with TRBJ1-1, with D perhaps matching TRBD1 (6 bases). CDR3 length: 14 residues. The germline gives CDR1 MNHEY, CDR2 SVGAGI. Deletions cut 6 bases from V and 1 base from J, with 12 bases between.

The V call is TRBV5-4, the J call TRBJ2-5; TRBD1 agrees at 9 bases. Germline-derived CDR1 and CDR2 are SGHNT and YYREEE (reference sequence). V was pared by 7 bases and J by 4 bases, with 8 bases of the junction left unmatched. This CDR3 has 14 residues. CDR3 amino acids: CASGQQGAAETQYF. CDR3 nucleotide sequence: TGTGCCAGCGGTCAACAGGGGGCAGCAGAGACCCAGTACTTC.

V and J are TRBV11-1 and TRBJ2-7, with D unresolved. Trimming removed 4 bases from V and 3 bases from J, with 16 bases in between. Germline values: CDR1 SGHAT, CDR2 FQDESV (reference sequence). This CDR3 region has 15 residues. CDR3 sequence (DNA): TGTGCCAGCAGCTCAGACTCTACTACCGACTACGAGCAGTACTTC. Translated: CASSSDSTTDYEQYF. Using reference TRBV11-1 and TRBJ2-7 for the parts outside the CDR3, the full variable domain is EAEVAQSPRYKITEKSQAVAFWCDPISGHATLYWYRQILGQGPELLVQFQDESVVDDSQLPKDRFSAERLKGVDSTLKIQPAELGDSAMYLCASSSDSTTDYEQYFGPGTRLTVT.

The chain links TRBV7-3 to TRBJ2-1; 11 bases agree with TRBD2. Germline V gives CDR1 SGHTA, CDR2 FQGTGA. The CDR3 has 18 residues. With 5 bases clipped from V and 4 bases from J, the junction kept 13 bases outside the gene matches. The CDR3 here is CASSHTGPSGGPYNEQFF. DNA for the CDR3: TGTGCCAGCAGCCACACCGGCCCTAGCGGGGGGCCTTACAATGAGCAGTTCTTC.

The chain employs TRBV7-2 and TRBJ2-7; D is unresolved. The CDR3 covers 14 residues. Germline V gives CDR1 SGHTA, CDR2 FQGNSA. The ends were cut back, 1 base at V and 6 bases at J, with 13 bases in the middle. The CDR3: CASSLDRLEGEQYF. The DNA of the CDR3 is TGTGCCAGCAGCTTAGATCGGCTAGAAGGCGAGCAGTACTTC.

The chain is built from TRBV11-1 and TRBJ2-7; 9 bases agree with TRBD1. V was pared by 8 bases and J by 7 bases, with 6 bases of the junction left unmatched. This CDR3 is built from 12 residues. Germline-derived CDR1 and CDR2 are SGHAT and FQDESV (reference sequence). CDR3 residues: CASRTGDGEQYF. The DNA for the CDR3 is TGTGCCAGCCGGACAGGGGACGGGGAGCAGTACTTC.

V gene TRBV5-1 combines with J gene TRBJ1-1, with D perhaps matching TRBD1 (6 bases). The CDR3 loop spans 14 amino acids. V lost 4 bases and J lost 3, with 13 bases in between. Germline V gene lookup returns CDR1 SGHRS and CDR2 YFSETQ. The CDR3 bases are TGCGCCAGCAGCATTACAGGGCAGGACACTGAAGCTTTCTTT. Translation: CASSITGQDTEAFF.

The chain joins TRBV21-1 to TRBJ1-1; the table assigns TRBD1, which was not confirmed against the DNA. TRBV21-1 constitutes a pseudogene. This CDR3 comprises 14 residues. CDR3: CASKVGGPNTEAFF. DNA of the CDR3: TGTGCCAGCAAAGTAGGGGGCCCGAACACTGAAGCTTTCTTT.

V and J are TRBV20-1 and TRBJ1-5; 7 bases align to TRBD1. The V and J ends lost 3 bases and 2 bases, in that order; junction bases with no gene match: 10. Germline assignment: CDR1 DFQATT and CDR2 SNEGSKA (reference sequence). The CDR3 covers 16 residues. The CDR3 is CSASYRHRGGNQPQHF. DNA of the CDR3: TGCAGTGCTAGTTATAGGCACAGGGGTGGCAATCAGCCCCAGCATTTT.

In nucleotides, the CDR3 is TGTGCCAGCGCCACGGGACAGGGAGGGCCATGGGATAATTCACCCCTCCACTTT. It codes for CASATGQGGPWDNSPLHF. V gene TRBV9 combines with J gene TRBJ1-6; 9 bases map to TRBD1. CDR3 length equals 18 residues. J was trimmed by 5 bases and V by 7 bases; bases with no gene match: 16. Germline loops: CDR1 SGDLS, CDR2 YYNGEE.

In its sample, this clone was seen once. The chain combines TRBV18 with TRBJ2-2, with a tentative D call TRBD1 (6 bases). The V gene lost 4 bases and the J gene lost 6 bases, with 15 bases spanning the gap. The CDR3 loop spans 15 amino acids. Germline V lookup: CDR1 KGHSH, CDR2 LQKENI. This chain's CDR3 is CASSRQSQGPGELFF. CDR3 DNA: TGTGCCAGCTCACGACAGTCTCAGGGGCCCGGGGAGCTGTTTTTT.

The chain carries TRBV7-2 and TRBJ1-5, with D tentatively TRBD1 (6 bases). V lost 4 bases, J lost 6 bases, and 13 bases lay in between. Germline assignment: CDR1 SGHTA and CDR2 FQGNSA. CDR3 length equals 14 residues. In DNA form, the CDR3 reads TGTGCCAGCAGCTCAGACAGGTCTGGTCAGCCCCAGCATTTT. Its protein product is CASSSDRSGQPQHF.

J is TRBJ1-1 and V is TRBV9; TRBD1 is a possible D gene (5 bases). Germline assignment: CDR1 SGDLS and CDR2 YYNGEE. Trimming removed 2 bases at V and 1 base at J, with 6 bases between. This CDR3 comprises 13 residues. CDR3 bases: TGTGCCAGCAGCGTGACAGCGAACACTGAAGCTTTCTTT. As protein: CASSVTANTEAFF.

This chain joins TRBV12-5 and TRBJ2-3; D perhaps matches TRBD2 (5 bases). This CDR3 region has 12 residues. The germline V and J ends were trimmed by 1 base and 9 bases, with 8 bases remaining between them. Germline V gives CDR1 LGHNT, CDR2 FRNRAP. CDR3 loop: CASGLADYTQYF. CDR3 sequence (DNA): TGTGCTAGTGGTTTGGCAGACTACACGCAGTATTTT.

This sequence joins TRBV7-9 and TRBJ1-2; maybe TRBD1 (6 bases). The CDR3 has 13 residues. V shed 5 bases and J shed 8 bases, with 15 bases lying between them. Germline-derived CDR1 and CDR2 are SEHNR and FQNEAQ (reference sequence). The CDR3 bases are TGTGCCAGCAGCAGAACAGGGTTCGAGGGCTACACCTTC. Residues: CASSRTGFEGYTF.

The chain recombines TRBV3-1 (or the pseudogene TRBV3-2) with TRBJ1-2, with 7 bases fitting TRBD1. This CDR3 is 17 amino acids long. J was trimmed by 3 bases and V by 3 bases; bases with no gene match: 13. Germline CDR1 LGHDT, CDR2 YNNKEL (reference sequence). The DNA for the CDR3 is TGTGCCAGCAGCCACCCCCCTCACAGGGGAAATCACTATGGCTACACCTTC. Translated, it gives CASSHPPHRGNHYGYTF.

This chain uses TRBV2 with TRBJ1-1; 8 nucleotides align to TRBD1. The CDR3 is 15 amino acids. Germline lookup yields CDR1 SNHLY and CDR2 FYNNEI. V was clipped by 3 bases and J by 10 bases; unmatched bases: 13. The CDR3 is CASSETDREVLGAFF. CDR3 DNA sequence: TGTGCCAGCAGTGAGACGGACAGGGAGGTACTCGGAGCTTTCTTT.

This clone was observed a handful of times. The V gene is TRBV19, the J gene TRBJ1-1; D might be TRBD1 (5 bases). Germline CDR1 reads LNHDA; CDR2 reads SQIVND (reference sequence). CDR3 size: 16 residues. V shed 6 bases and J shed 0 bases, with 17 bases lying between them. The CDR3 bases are TGTGCCAGTAGCACCTTTAGAGTGGACATGAACACTGAAGCTTTCTTT. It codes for CASSTFRVDMNTEAFF. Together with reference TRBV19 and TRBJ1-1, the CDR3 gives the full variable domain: DGGITQSPKYLFRKEGQNVTLSCEQNLNHDAMYWYRQDPGQGLRLIYYSQIVNDFQKGDIAEGYSVSREKKESFPLTVTSAQKNPTAFYLCASSTFRVDMNTEAFFGQGTRLTVV.

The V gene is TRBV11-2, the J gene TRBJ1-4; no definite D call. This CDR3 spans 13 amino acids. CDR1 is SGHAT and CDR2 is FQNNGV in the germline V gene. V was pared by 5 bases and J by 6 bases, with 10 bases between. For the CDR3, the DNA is TGTGCCAGCAGCCAGACCGGGGATGAAAAACTGTTTTTT. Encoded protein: CASSQTGDEKLFF.